A selection of T cell receptor beta chains follows, all from one sample in a study of blood T cell repertoires in COVID-19. Method: immunoSEQ multiplex PCR; TCRdb's copy keeps in-frame clones and lacks some. The sample lists about 180,000 clones; roughly nine tenths were seen once. The specimen sequenced was peripheral blood. The receptors stem from a man between 65 and 79 years old with active or convalescent COVID-19. Both conserved end residues are part of each CDR3. Fields, in order: D gene, clone size, V gene, J gene, CDR3 protein, CDR3 DNA. D genes are given only for firm matches. Size is stated for part of the rows, as once, few or many counts, or as a class when the clone is expanded.

d_call: .
clone_size: .
v_call: TRBV19
j_call: TRBJ1-5
cdr3_aa: CASSNLGPQHF
cdr3_nt: TGTGCCAGTAGTAACCTCGGGCCCCAGCATTTT

d_call: .
clone_size: .
v_call: TRBV5-4
j_call: TRBJ2-5
cdr3_aa: CASSTVYQGGLETQYF
cdr3_nt: TGTGCCAGCAGCACTGTTTACCAGGGGGGACTAGAAACCCAGTACTTC

d_call: TRBD2
clone_size: .
v_call: TRBV9
j_call: TRBJ2-7
cdr3_aa: CASSVGPGGFDEQYF
cdr3_nt: TGTGCCAGCAGCGTAGGCCCGGGAGGGTTTGACGAGCAGTACTTC

d_call: TRBD1
clone_size: .
v_call: TRBV19
j_call: TRBJ1-5
cdr3_aa: CASTPGGQGVYQPQHF
cdr3_nt: TGTGCCAGTACCCCCGGAGGACAGGGGGTTTATCAGCCCCAGCATTTT

d_call: .
clone_size: .
v_call: TRBV3-1/TRBV3-2
j_call: TRBJ1-1
cdr3_aa: CASSEGGRVTEAFF
cdr3_nt: TGTGCCAGCAGCGAGGGGGGGAGGGTCACTGAAGCTTTCTTT

d_call: .
clone_size: .
v_call: TRBV29-1
j_call: TRBJ2-2
cdr3_aa: CSVQTGMNTGELFF
cdr3_nt: TGCAGCGTCCAAACAGGGATGAACACCGGGGAGCTGTTTTTT

d_call: .
clone_size: .
v_call: TRBV30
j_call: TRBJ2-1
cdr3_aa: CAWSAGQGRRYNEQFF
cdr3_nt: TGTGCCTGGAGCGCCGGGCAGGGGCGGAGATACAATGAGCAGTTCTTC

d_call: .
clone_size: .
v_call: TRBV18
j_call: TRBJ2-5
cdr3_aa: CASSSQGQETQYF
cdr3_nt: TGTGCCAGCTCATCGCAGGGGCAGGAGACCCAGTACTTC

d_call: TRBD1
clone_size: few
v_call: TRBV2
j_call: TRBJ1-2
cdr3_aa: CASSFGTGRDGYTF
cdr3_nt: TGTGCCAGCAGTTTCGGGACAGGGAGAGACGGCTACACCTTC

d_call: .
clone_size: .
v_call: TRBV7-8
j_call: TRBJ1-4
cdr3_aa: CASSPRGGEKLFF
cdr3_nt: TGTGCCAGCAGCCCCCGTGGAGGGGAAAAACTGTTTTTT

d_call: .
clone_size: .
v_call: TRBV12-3/TRBV12-4
j_call: TRBJ1-5
cdr3_aa: CASSYLVVEPQHF
cdr3_nt: TGTGCCAGCAGTTATCTTGTGGTAGAGCCCCAGCATTTT

d_call: .
clone_size: .
v_call: TRBV15
j_call: TRBJ1-4
cdr3_aa: CATSRDLDSPPYEKLFF
cdr3_nt: TGTGCCACCAGCAGAGATTTGGACAGTCCGCCATACGAAAAACTGTTTTTT

d_call: TRBD2
clone_size: .
v_call: TRBV7-8
j_call: TRBJ2-7
cdr3_aa: CASSLRLVTSGSYEQYF
cdr3_nt: TGTGCCAGCAGCTTACGGTTGGTGACTAGCGGCTCCTACGAGCAGTACTTC

d_call: TRBD2
clone_size: .
v_call: TRBV19
j_call: TRBJ2-5
cdr3_aa: CASSTPRGGEEETQYF
cdr3_nt: TGTGCCAGTAGTACCCCCCGGGGGGGGGAGGAGGAGACCCAGTACTTC

d_call: TRBD1
clone_size: .
v_call: TRBV29-1
j_call: TRBJ1-3
cdr3_aa: CSVRQGAGNTIYF
cdr3_nt: TGCAGCGTGCGACAGGGGGCTGGAAACACCATATATTTT

d_call: TRBD1
clone_size: once
v_call: TRBV6-5
j_call: TRBJ2-2
cdr3_aa: CALRRTGLTGELFF
cdr3_nt: TGTGCCCTAAGGCGGACAGGCTTAACCGGGGAGCTGTTTTTT

d_call: TRBD1
clone_size: .
v_call: TRBV18
j_call: TRBJ1-1
cdr3_aa: CASSPSGQEAFF
cdr3_nt: TGTGCCAGCTCACCCTCGGGACAGGAAGCTTTCTTT

d_call: .
clone_size: .
v_call: TRBV7-2
j_call: TRBJ1-5
cdr3_aa: CASSLGHKGGPQHF
cdr3_nt: TGTGCCAGCAGCTTAGGCCACAAGGGAGGGCCCCAGCATTTT

d_call: TRBD1
clone_size: .
v_call: TRBV28
j_call: TRBJ1-1
cdr3_aa: CASSFYRGLTEAFF
cdr3_nt: TGTGCCAGCAGTTTCTACAGGGGGCTGACTGAAGCTTTCTTT

d_call: .
clone_size: .
v_call: TRBV27
j_call: TRBJ2-2
cdr3_aa: CASRTGTLNTGELFF
cdr3_nt: TGTGCCAGCAGAACCGGGACACTTAACACCGGGGAGCTGTTTTTT

d_call: TRBD1
clone_size: .
v_call: TRBV30
j_call: TRBJ1-6
cdr3_aa: CAWRGQAPNSPLHF
cdr3_nt: TGTGCCTGGAGGGGACAGGCTCCTAATTCACCCCTCCACTTT

d_call: TRBD1
clone_size: .
v_call: TRBV7-2
j_call: TRBJ2-7
cdr3_aa: CASSLGTGGLRQYF
cdr3_nt: TGTGCCAGCAGCTTAGGGACAGGGGGGTTAAGGCAGTACTTC

d_call: .
clone_size: .
v_call: TRBV20-1
j_call: TRBJ1-2
cdr3_aa: CSAPPEGGYTF
cdr3_nt: TGCAGTGCTCCCCCGGAGGGTGGCTACACCTTC

d_call: TRBD2
clone_size: few
v_call: TRBV9
j_call: TRBJ2-2
cdr3_aa: CASSVGRWVGRDTGELFF
cdr3_nt: TGTGCCAGCAGCGTAGGACGGTGGGTAGGGAGGGACACCGGGGAGCTGTTTTTT

d_call: TRBD2
clone_size: few
v_call: TRBV6-5
j_call: TRBJ2-7
cdr3_aa: CASSYSSGGIYEQYF
cdr3_nt: TGTGCCAGCAGTTACTCGTCCGGGGGGATCTACGAGCAGTACTTC

d_call: .
clone_size: .
v_call: TRBV6-2/TRBV6-3
j_call: TRBJ2-3
cdr3_aa: CASSYLGTSADTQYF
cdr3_nt: TGTGCCAGCAGTTACCTTGGGACTTCGGCAGATACGCAGTATTTT

d_call: .
clone_size: .
v_call: TRBV3-1/TRBV3-2
j_call: TRBJ1-1
cdr3_aa: CASSQGEGAAEAFF
cdr3_nt: TGTGCCAGCAGCCAAGGGGAGGGAGCAGCTGAAGCTTTCTTT

d_call: .
clone_size: .
v_call: TRBV14
j_call: TRBJ2-1
cdr3_aa: CASSPLFGPGVNEQFF
cdr3_nt: TGTGCCAGCAGCCCCCTCTTCGGTCCGGGGGTCAATGAGCAGTTCTTC

d_call: .
clone_size: .
v_call: TRBV12-3/TRBV12-4
j_call: TRBJ1-5
cdr3_aa: CASSLTDQPQHF
cdr3_nt: TGTGCCAGCAGTTTGACAGATCAGCCCCAGCATTTT

d_call: TRBD1
clone_size: .
v_call: TRBV29-1
j_call: TRBJ1-2
cdr3_aa: CSAPGTGSGYTF
cdr3_nt: TGCAGCGCCCCCGGGACAGGGTCTGGCTACACCTTC

d_call: .
clone_size: .
v_call: TRBV7-2
j_call: TRBJ1-1
cdr3_aa: CASSPMGLGTEAFF
cdr3_nt: TGTGCCAGCAGCCCAATGGGACTGGGCACTGAAGCTTTCTTT

d_call: .
clone_size: .
v_call: TRBV6-2/TRBV6-3
j_call: TRBJ2-7
cdr3_aa: CASSGQYLEQYF
cdr3_nt: TGTGCCAGCAGTGGACAGTACCTCGAGCAGTACTTC

d_call: .
clone_size: .
v_call: TRBV27
j_call: TRBJ2-7
cdr3_aa: CASSSLVAPYEQYF
cdr3_nt: TGTGCCAGCAGTTCCCTTGTGGCCCCCTACGAGCAGTACTTC

d_call: TRBD2
clone_size: once
v_call: TRBV27
j_call: TRBJ2-7
cdr3_aa: CASSIRTSGAYEQYF
cdr3_nt: TGTGCCAGCAGTATACGGACTAGCGGGGCCTACGAGCAGTACTTC

d_call: .
clone_size: .
v_call: TRBV7-8
j_call: TRBJ1-1
cdr3_aa: CASSLVRDYTEAFF
cdr3_nt: TGTGCCAGCAGCTTAGTCCGGGACTACACTGAAGCTTTCTTT

d_call: TRBD1
clone_size: .
v_call: TRBV28
j_call: TRBJ1-2
cdr3_aa: CASSTFTGDFSYGYTF
cdr3_nt: TGTGCCAGCAGTACATTCACAGGGGACTTTAGCTATGGCTACACCTTC

d_call: .
clone_size: .
v_call: TRBV5-8
j_call: TRBJ1-2
cdr3_aa: CASSLRGDPGGYTF
cdr3_nt: TGTGCCAGCAGCTTGAGGGGTGATCCCGGGGGCTACACCTTC

d_call: TRBD1
clone_size: .
v_call: TRBV30
j_call: TRBJ1-4
cdr3_aa: CAWSGPGQAATNEKLFF
cdr3_nt: TGTGCCTGGAGTGGACCGGGACAGGCGGCAACTAATGAAAAACTGTTTTTT

d_call: TRBD2
clone_size: .
v_call: TRBV11-1
j_call: TRBJ2-1
cdr3_aa: CASSPRGGIYNEQFF
cdr3_nt: TGTGCCAGCAGCCCCCGGGGGGGGATCTACAATGAGCAGTTCTTC

d_call: TRBD1
clone_size: .
v_call: TRBV6-5
j_call: TRBJ1-2
cdr3_aa: CASSYSTTGVDYGYTF
cdr3_nt: TGTGCCAGCAGTTACTCAACGACAGGGGTAGACTATGGCTACACCTTC

d_call: TRBD2
clone_size: .
v_call: TRBV7-6
j_call: TRBJ2-7
cdr3_aa: CASSLGRAGTSYEQYF
cdr3_nt: TGTGCCAGCAGCTTAGGGCGAGCGGGGACCTCCTACGAGCAGTACTTC

d_call: TRBD1
clone_size: .
v_call: TRBV2
j_call: TRBJ1-6
cdr3_aa: CASSAQTGSSNSPLHF
cdr3_nt: TGTGCCAGCAGTGCTCAGACAGGGAGCAGTAATTCACCCCTCCACTTT

d_call: .
clone_size: .
v_call: TRBV7-6
j_call: TRBJ2-6
cdr3_aa: CASSPTGSGANVLTF
cdr3_nt: TGTGCCAGCAGCCCAACAGGGAGCGGGGCCAACGTCCTGACTTTC

d_call: .
clone_size: .
v_call: TRBV5-1
j_call: TRBJ1-4
cdr3_aa: CASSLTGTEKLFF
cdr3_nt: TGCGCCAGCAGCCTGACCGGGACAGAAAAACTGTTTTTT

d_call: .
clone_size: .
v_call: TRBV20-1
j_call: TRBJ2-7
cdr3_aa: CSASARVSYEQYF
cdr3_nt: TGCAGTGCTAGTGCGCGGGTTAGCTACGAGCAGTACTTC

d_call: .
clone_size: .
v_call: TRBV2
j_call: TRBJ2-4
cdr3_aa: CASSAEQPPYF
cdr3_nt: TGTGCCAGCAGTGCTGAACAGCCCCCGTACTTC

d_call: TRBD1
clone_size: once
v_call: TRBV9
j_call: TRBJ1-1
cdr3_aa: CASSGIQGDTEAFF
cdr3_nt: TGTGCCAGCAGCGGGATACAGGGGGACACTGAAGCTTTCTTT

d_call: .
clone_size: .
v_call: TRBV6-2/TRBV6-3
j_call: TRBJ2-1
cdr3_aa: CASSPTSVSYNEQFF
cdr3_nt: TGTGCCAGCAGTCCGACTAGTGTGTCTTACAATGAGCAGTTCTTC

d_call: .
clone_size: .
v_call: TRBV7-7
j_call: TRBJ1-3
cdr3_aa: CASSSSPGNTIYF
cdr3_nt: TGTGCCAGCAGCTCGAGCCCTGGAAACACCATATATTTT

d_call: .
clone_size: .
v_call: TRBV7-3
j_call: TRBJ1-1
cdr3_aa: CASSGSNRNTEAFF
cdr3_nt: TGTGCCAGCAGCGGGTCCAACAGGAACACTGAAGCTTTCTTT

d_call: TRBD1
clone_size: .
v_call: TRBV10-3
j_call: TRBJ1-1
cdr3_aa: CAISESPQGADTEAFF
cdr3_nt: TGTGCCATCAGTGAGTCACCACAGGGGGCGGACACTGAAGCTTTCTTT

d_call: TRBD2
clone_size: .
v_call: TRBV19
j_call: TRBJ2-3
cdr3_aa: CASTTGLVGDTQYF
cdr3_nt: TGTGCCAGTACCACGGGACTAGTGGGAGATACGCAGTATTTT

d_call: TRBD1
clone_size: .
v_call: TRBV7-8
j_call: TRBJ2-5
cdr3_aa: CASSRQGVETQYF
cdr3_nt: TGTGCCAGCAGCCGCCAGGGGGTGGAGACCCAGTACTTC

d_call: TRBD2
clone_size: .
v_call: TRBV7-2
j_call: TRBJ2-2
cdr3_aa: CASSLALGGVIGELFF
cdr3_nt: TGTGCCAGCAGCTTGGCGCTGGGGGGGGTTATCGGGGAGCTGTTTTTT

d_call: TRBD1
clone_size: .
v_call: TRBV5-1
j_call: TRBJ2-3
cdr3_aa: CASSLRQGFDTQYF
cdr3_nt: TGCGCCAGCAGCCTCCGACAGGGTTTTGATACGCAGTATTTT

d_call: .
clone_size: .
v_call: TRBV18
j_call: TRBJ1-5
cdr3_aa: CASSPGLGNQPQHF
cdr3_nt: TGTGCCAGCTCACCAGGGCTTGGCAATCAGCCCCAGCATTTT

d_call: .
clone_size: .
v_call: TRBV28
j_call: TRBJ2-7
cdr3_aa: CASTSQYEQYF
cdr3_nt: TGTGCCAGCACCTCTCAGTACGAGCAGTACTTC